This paragraph covers one T cell receptor beta chain sequence. Its antigen has not been determined. Per-base quality was not reported, and no clone a single base away is much larger than it. Healthy HIV-negative adults with no recently reported acute infections or vaccinations were included as donors. All donors were Caucasian adults living in Nashville, Tennessee, USA. CD4+ T cells were enriched through magnetic negative selection, after which naive cells were positively selected on CD45RA and the remaining negative fraction served as the memory subset. Blood was obtained by leukapheresis, after which PBMCs were separated by Ficoll-Histopaque density gradient centrifugation and cryopreserved in liquid nitrogen vapor phase. Analytical flow cytometry was used to check the purity and quantity of every magnetically sorted T cell population. Genomic DNA was isolated from each sorted fraction and quantified by UV absorbance on a Nanodrop 2000c.

The data derive from a study of shared clonotypes between healthy human individuals (dated by TCRdb to 2018 to 2021). Study-level background: The cohort included a few men and two women between 18 and 49 years of age. For each donor, three plates each were used for CD4 naive and CD4 memory, two plates were used for CD8 naive, and one plate was used for CD8 memory. To estimate repertoire size and how much clonotype sharing occurs between individuals, the study deeply sequenced the blood TCR repertoires of five or six healthy adults. Different laboratories and diverse techniques were used to prepare libraries and sequence TCR repertoires, to increase sequencing depth and limit assay-specific biases. Leukapheresis yielded between about 0.85 and 9 billion PBMCs per donor.

General conclusions and limits of the study: Based on pairwise subsampling, the degree of clonotype sharing among donors was expected to be affected by sequencing depth. About 4.5% of naive CD4, 3.5% of naive CD8, about 2.5% of memory CD4, and around 0.42% of memory CD8 clonotypes were shared across four donors. Rarefaction of sorted-subset datasets indicated incomplete sequencing despite the large sequencing depth. Compared with non-shared clonotypes, the clonotypes found in all four sorted-subset donors had higher generation probabilities. The small number of donors limited the genetic and exposure-history diversity represented. Sampling was restricted to blood, and TCR repertoires in tissues likely differ from the TCR repertoires found in blood. Estimated clonotype richness was generally larger for naive than for memory subsets.

CDR1 and CDR2, per the germline V gene, are SGHAT and FQNNGV. Measured from the cysteine to the phenylalanine, the CDR3 is 16 residues long. The read is trimmed to its CDR3 DNA, 48 bases read in frame from base 1. At the junction V is shortened by 5 bases and J by 4 bases; bases outside the gene matches: 10. Using the deep immunoSEQ assay, multiplex PCR amplified TCR CDR3 regions from genomic DNA. Genomic DNA extracted from each cell subset was distributed evenly over all wells of several immunoSEQ 96-well plates, and each plate served as one replicate. For sorted subsets, each replicate PCR was loaded with approximately 200 ng genomic DNA, equivalent to about 30,000 T cell genomes. The purified libraries were quantified using a Qubit 3.0 fluorometer, sized with a Bioanalyzer 2100, and then quantified again using the KAPA Library Quantification kit. Every immunoSEQ 96-well plate was sequenced on a dedicated single-read 150-cycle Illumina NextSeq 550 flow cell. Under the source paper's analysis protocol: Because only junctional sequences without quality scores were contained in the immunoSEQ output, filtering matching that applied to full-length reads could not be performed. To assign V/J genes and CDR3, sequences were annotated using PyIR, a Python wrapper for IgBLAST v1.9, with IMGT germline references. Any read was removed if the V/J assignment was weak (E-value above 1e-6), the CDR3 was missing, or the read contained stop codons, out-of-frame junctions, or ambiguous translated residues. V3J clonotypes were defined as sequences sharing an identical inferred V gene, J gene, and CDR3 amino acid sequence. To compute the percentage overlap between repertoires, the number of shared unique clonotypes was divided by the size of the smaller repertoire. Repertoire richness was assessed with RTK rarefaction, the Chao1 estimator, and Recon v2.1 estimates of unobserved clonotypes. Generation probabilities were computed with OLGA for all TCRbeta clonotypes obtained by the gDNA method from a few donors. TCRdb obtained this table from immuneACCESS and retained in-frame rearrangements with V and J assigned. These tables miss some clones; where compared with another copy, unresolved V genes account for less than half of the shortfall, and the remainder is unexplained. V and J calls and clone size are as listed in that table; D and trimming were resolved from the DNA. The sample data list about 1 million clones, and approximately 72% of these were observed just once. Approximately 1.5% of the sample comes from the top ten.

Rearrangement joined TRBV11-2 to TRBJ2-1; 8 central nucleotides agree with TRBD2. The TCR originated in a man between 18 and 35 years old in good health. The sequenced sample consisted of memory CD4+ T cells sorted from blood. The sample's cell subset or site label, in plain terms: CD45RA-negative fraction. CDR3 protein: CASSPLSGGAYNEQFF. The DNA sequence follows: TGTGCCAGCAGCCCCCTTTCGGGGGGGGCATACAATGAGCAGTTCTTC.